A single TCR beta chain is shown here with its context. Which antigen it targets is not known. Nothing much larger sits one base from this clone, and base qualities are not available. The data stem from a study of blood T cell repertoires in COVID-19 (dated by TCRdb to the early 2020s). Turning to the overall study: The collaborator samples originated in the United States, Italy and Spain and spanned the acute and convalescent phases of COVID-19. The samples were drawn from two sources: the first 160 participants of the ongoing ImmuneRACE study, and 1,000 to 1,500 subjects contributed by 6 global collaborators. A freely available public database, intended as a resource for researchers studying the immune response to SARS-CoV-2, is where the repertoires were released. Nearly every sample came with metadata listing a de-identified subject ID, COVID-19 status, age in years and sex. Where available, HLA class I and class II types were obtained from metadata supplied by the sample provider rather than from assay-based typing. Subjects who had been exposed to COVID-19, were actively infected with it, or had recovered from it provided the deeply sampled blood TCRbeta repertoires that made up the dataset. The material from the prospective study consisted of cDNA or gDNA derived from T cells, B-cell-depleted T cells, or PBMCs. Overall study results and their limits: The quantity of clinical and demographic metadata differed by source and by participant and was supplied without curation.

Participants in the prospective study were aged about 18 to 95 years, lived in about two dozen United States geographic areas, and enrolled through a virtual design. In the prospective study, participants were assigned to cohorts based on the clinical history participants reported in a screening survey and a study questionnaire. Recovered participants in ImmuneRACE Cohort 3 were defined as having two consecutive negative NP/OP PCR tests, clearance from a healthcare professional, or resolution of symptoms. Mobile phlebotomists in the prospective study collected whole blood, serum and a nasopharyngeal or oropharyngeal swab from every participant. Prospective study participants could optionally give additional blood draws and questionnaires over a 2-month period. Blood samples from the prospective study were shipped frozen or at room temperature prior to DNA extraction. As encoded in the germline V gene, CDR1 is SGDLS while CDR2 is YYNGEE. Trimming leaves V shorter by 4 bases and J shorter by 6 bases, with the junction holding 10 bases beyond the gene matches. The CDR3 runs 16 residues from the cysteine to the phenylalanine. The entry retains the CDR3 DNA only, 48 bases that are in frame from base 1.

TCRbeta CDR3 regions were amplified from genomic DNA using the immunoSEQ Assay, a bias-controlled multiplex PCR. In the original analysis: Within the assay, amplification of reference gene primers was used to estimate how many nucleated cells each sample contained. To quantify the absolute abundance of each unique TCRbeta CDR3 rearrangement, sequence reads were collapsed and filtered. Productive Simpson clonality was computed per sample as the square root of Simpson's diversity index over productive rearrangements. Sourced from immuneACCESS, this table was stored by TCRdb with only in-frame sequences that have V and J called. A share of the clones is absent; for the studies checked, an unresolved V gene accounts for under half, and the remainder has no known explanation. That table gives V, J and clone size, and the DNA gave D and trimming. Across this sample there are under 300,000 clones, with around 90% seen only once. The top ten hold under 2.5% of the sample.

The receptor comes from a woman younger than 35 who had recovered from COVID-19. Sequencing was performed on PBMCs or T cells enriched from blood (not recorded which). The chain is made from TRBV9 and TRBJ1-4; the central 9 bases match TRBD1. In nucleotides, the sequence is TGTGCCAGCAGCACCACAGGGGGCGGATGGGATGAAAAACTGTTTTTT. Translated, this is CASSTTGGGWDEKLFF.